This T cell receptor (beta chain) was obtained from a study of CXCR3-negative and CXCR3-positive naive CD8 T cells. The study, taken as a whole, reports: Partially decreased CXCR3 expression was recorded after cryopreservation, and fresh PBMCs were used in most assays. More hydrophobic TRB CDR3s were found in CXCR3-positive naive cells than in CXCR3-negative naive cells.

The method, 5' RACE with UMI labels, was used to prepare the TRB cDNA libraries. From its re-call of the 5' RACE reads, TCRdb lists each CDR3 protein once, without DNA. The sample table sets out some 130,000 distinct CDR3 sequences. As concerns this clonotype: The antigen remains undetermined.

Germline assignment: CDR1 MNHEY and CDR2 SVGEGT. The CDR3 sequence is 14 residues long. The material sequenced was naive CXCR3+ CD8+ T cells from blood. The subset denotes: CD45RO-CCR7+CD27+CD95- naive CD8+ T cells expressing CXCR3 (TNR3+). The receptor's source is a human donor in good health. Some clones in this sample may be carry-over from other donors' samples. The V and J genes are TRBV6-2 or TRBV6-3 and TRBJ2-2; TCRdb indicates TRBD1, and absent DNA this call remains unverified. The CDR3 loop is CASSQGQHTGELFF.